This record looks at one T cell receptor beta chain sequence and its context. This clone occurred once. Which antigen it targets is not known. Base qualities are not recorded, but no much larger clone differs from it by a single base. The same CDR3 arises from other DNA sequences in this sample as well. The donors were healthy, HIV-negative adults who had no recently reported acute infections or vaccinations. Only Caucasian adults living in Nashville, Tennessee, USA were represented among the donors. CD4+ T cells were enriched by magnetic negative selection, after which naive cells were positively selected on CD45RA and the negative fraction was taken as the memory subset. Blood was obtained by leukapheresis, after which PBMCs were separated by Ficoll-Histopaque density gradient centrifugation and cryopreserved in liquid nitrogen vapor phase. Purity and quantity of every magnetically sorted T cell population were checked by analytical flow cytometry. Genomic DNA was isolated from each sorted fraction and quantified by UV absorbance on a Nanodrop 2000c.

The data were obtained in a study of shared clonotypes between healthy human individuals (dated by TCRdb to 2020 to 2022). Context from the whole study: A couple of women and a few men aged 18 to 49 years were included in the cohort. Per donor, three plates each were used for CD4 naive and CD4 memory, two for CD8 naive, and one for CD8 memory. The study deeply sequenced blood TCR repertoires of five healthy adults to estimate repertoire size and the extent of clonotype sharing between individuals. To increase sequencing depth and limit assay-specific biases, TCR repertoire library preparation and sequencing were carried out by different laboratories using diverse techniques. Each donor's leukapheresis produced roughly between roughly 0.85 and 9.5 billion PBMCs. Beyond this particular receptor, the publication reports: Higher generation probabilities were observed for clonotypes shared by all four sorted-subset donors than for non-shared clonotypes. Sharing across a handful of donors was observed for approximately 5% of naive CD4, over 3% of naive CD8, around 2.5% of memory CD4, and roughly 0.43% of memory CD8 clonotypes. Larger estimated clonotype richness was generally found for naive subsets than for memory subsets. The genetic and exposure-history diversity represented was limited by the small number of donors. Based on pairwise subsampling, the degree of clonotype sharing among donors was expected to be affected by sequencing depth. Sampling was restricted to blood, and TCR repertoires in tissues likely differ from the TCR repertoires found in blood. Incomplete sequencing was indicated by rarefaction of sorted-subset datasets, despite the large sequencing depth.

The germline V gene sets CDR1 to SGHRS and CDR2 to YFSETQ. Ends trimmed: V by 2 bases, J by 2 bases; bases unmatched to a gene: 4. The CDR3 contains 16 residues, cysteine and phenylalanine counted. CDR3 DNA is the only sequence kept; it has 48 bases, read in frame from the first base. Using the deep immunoSEQ assay, TCR CDR3 regions were amplified from genomic DNA by multiplex PCR. Genomic DNA extracted from each cell subset was distributed evenly over all wells of several immunoSEQ 96-well plates, and each plate served as one replicate. For sorted subsets, around 200 ng genomic DNA, equal to about 30,000 T cell genomes, was loaded into each replicate PCR. The purified libraries were quantified using a Qubit 3.0 fluorometer, sized with a Bioanalyzer 2100, and then quantified again using the KAPA Library Quantification kit. Every immunoSEQ 96-well plate was sequenced on a separate single-read 150-cycle Illumina NextSeq 550 flow cell. The study's processing was this. Because the immunoSEQ output included only junctional sequences and no quality scores, the filtering could not be the same as the filtering used for full-length reads. Sequences were annotated with PyIR, a Python wrapper for IgBLAST v1.9, and V/J genes and CDR3 were assigned using IMGT germline references. Reads were filtered out if the reads had weak V/J assignments (E-value above 1e-6), no CDR3, stop codons, out-of-frame junctions, or ambiguous translated residues. V3J clonotypes were defined as sequences sharing the same inferred V gene, J gene, and CDR3 amino acid sequence. The percentage overlap between two repertoires was calculated by dividing the number of shared unique clonotypes by the size of the smaller repertoire. Three approaches were used to assess repertoire richness: RTK rarefaction, the Chao1 estimator, and Recon v2.1 estimates of unobserved clonotypes. Generation probabilities were computed with OLGA for all TCRbeta clonotypes obtained by the gDNA method from several donors. TCRdb obtained this table from immuneACCESS and retained in-frame rearrangements with V and J assigned. These tables miss some clones; where compared with another copy, unresolved V genes account for less than half of the shortfall, and the remainder is unexplained. V, J and clone size are those of that table, while D and trimming were read from the DNA. The sample has a few million clones on record, just over 90% of them singletons. Over 0.12% of the sample rests with the top ten.

The sequencing sample was made of naive CD4+ T cells sorted from blood. Read against the paper, the sample's cell subset or site label means: CD45RA+ positively selected. The V and J genes are TRBV5-1 and TRBJ2-6; 7 central bases correspond to TRBD1. This TCR derives from a man between 18 and 29 years old in good health. The bases are TGCGCCAGCAGCTTAACAGGGGCAGCTGGGGCCAACGTCCTGACTTTC. This yields the protein CASSLTGAAGANVLTF.